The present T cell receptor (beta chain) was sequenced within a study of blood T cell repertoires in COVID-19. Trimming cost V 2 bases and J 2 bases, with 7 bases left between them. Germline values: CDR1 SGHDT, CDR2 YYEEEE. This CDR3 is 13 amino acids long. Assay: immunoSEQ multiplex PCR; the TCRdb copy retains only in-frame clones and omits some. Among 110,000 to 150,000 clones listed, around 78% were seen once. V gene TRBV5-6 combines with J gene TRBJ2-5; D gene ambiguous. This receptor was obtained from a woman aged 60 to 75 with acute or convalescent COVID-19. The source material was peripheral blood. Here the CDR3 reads CASSFPGQETQYF. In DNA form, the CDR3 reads TGTGCCAGCAGCTTCCCGGGTCAAGAGACCCAGTACTTC.